This T cell receptor beta chain stems from a study of T cell responses to AZD1222 COVID-19 vaccine (dated by TCRdb to the early 2020s). About the investigation overall: A total of 230 to 250 trial participants underwent TCR sequencing, of whom around 200 received two doses of AZD1222 and some 26 received two doses of the MenACWY control vaccine. Trial participants were enrolled by age into subgroups of 18-55, 56-69 and 70-plus years, and around 140, 26 and 57 TCR-sequenced participants, respectively, were included in these subgroups.

Paper-wide results and their limitations: Nearly half of unique spike-specific TCRs reportedly recognized epitopes outside regions mutated in the B.1.351 and B.1.1.7 variants. The vaccine-associated CD4 TCRs covered the entire spike protein, and the dominant responses fell in regions 160-218 and 743-854. A significant rise in spike-specific TCR breadth and depth was observed after two AZD1222 doses relative to day 0 and relative to MenACWY recipients. Conclusions about previously exposed vaccinees are limited, since just six or seven AZD1222 recipients were seropositive for SARS-CoV-2 at baseline. Because no samples from the day 14 peak response were available, repertoires could be characterized only after the peak T cell response. The 56-69-year group was small, and its depth increase did not reach significance, likely because of low power. Participants were mostly white British, with more females than males. The authors suggested clonal diversity may have been underestimated.

V and J lose 8 bases and 5 bases, and a span of 15 bases separates them. CDR1 is given as SNHLY and CDR2 as FYNNEI, both from the germline V gene. The CDR3 measures 13 amino acids from cysteine to phenylalanine. The read is trimmed to its CDR3 DNA, 39 bases read in frame from base 1. What the time point label conveys for this sample: about 28 days (+/-7) after the second vaccine dose. AZD1222 recipients whose second dose came at about 4 weeks and those whose second dose came at about 12 weeks were combined into one group, since spike-specific TCR depth and breadth did not differ between the two schedules. The vaccinee samples were drawn from two UK trials, COV001 and COV002, one of which was a single-blind randomized controlled phase 2/3 trial testing AZD1222 (ChAdOx1 nCoV-19) in healthy adults. For TCRbeta chain sequencing, PBMC samples from trial participants were taken at day 0 and at day 28 after the second dose.

Points on this clone: It lacks a known antigen. Within one base of it there is no much larger clone, and no base qualities were kept.

The CDR3 regions of human TCRbeta chains were subjected to immunosequencing. In the original analysis: TCRs in the repertoires were compared against a reference library of SARS-CoV-2-specific TCRs that had been generated with the MIRA antigen-specificity platform. Breadth was defined as the fraction of unique TCRs that were SARS-CoV-2-associated. Depth was defined as the fraction of total T cells that were SARS-CoV-2-associated. Using the MIRA data, each spike-specific TCR was assigned both to the spike region to which the TCR was reactive and to a CD4 or CD8 class. Log10-transformed breadth and depth values were compared by one-way ANOVA with Sidak's multiple comparisons tests. Sourced from immuneACCESS, this table was stored by TCRdb with only in-frame sequences that have V and J called. A share of the clones is absent; for the studies checked, an unresolved V gene accounts for under half, and the remainder has no known explanation. V and J calls and clone size are as listed in that table; D and trimming were resolved from the DNA. This sample lists about 140,000 clones; approximately 92% were detected once. Jointly, the top ten make up roughly 3% of the sample.

The chain is made from TRBV2 and TRBJ1-1; TRBD1 is a possible D gene, resting on 6 matching bases. The clonotype originates from an adult who received the AZD1222 COVID-19 vaccine. The sequencing used peripheral blood, collected 28 days after the second AZD1222 dose. In nucleotides, the sequence is TGTGCCAGCGGGAACAGGGAAAGAACTGAAGCTTTCTTT. This codes for CASGNRERTEAFF.